This T cell receptor (beta chain) was recorded in a study of blood T cell dynamics during melanoma immunotherapy (dated by TCRdb to about 2020). The study in broad terms: The patients had metastatic melanoma and were given first-line pembrolizumab or nivolumab plus ipilimumab as standard of care in the United Kingdom. To find early correlates of response, peripheral T cell receptor repertoires were profiled in metastatic melanoma patients before and after one cycle of checkpoint inhibitor therapy. The training cohort consisted of consecutive patients, while an additional independent group of patients from the same centre was pooled to form an external validation set. General study outcomes and caveats: The study could not determine whether the T cell clones driving repertoire changes were melanoma-specific or reflected general immune activation. Patients who later achieved disease control showed a bifurcated PBMC repertoire reorganization at W3, with increased clonality or increased diversity, unlike progressors. The relatively small sample size was acknowledged as a potential limitation on generalization of the results.

The time point label here, explained by the study, means: week 3, after first cycle of checkpoint inhibitor. Blood was sampled before treatment (T0) and at week 3 (W3), after the first cycle of checkpoint blockade. Except for a couple of patients with rapid clinical progression, response was assessed 12 weeks after the first infusion by RECIST 1.1; disease control meant complete response, partial response or stable disease. Patients with prior systemic cancer treatment, concomitant immunosuppressant therapy or synchronous other active malignancies were excluded. To track both circulating cells and T cell turnover, TCR beta was sequenced from bulk PBMC as well as from plasma cell-free DNA. PBMC were isolated from blood with Lymphoprep and SepMate tubes, followed by red cell lysis. QIAamp DNA Blood Mini kits were used to extract DNA from both PBMC and sorted T cell subsets. For every bulk PBMC sample, a fixed 350 ng of DNA was loaded. Following the manufacturer instructions, the immunoSEQ TCRb Assay kit was used to amplify TCR beta CDR3 sequences from genomic DNA. The KAPA Library Quantification Kit for Illumina platforms was used to quantify the pooled libraries by qPCR. Pooled libraries were clustered at about 0.55-1.1 pM and sequenced on an Illumina NextSeq 500. The authors processed their data as follows. TCR data were analyzed using immunoSEQ ANALYZER and the R LymphoSeq package. A rearrangement efficiency score was calculated as productive divided by the sum of productive and non-productive CDR3 sequences. Clonality was measured with the Gini coefficient and diversity with the Renyi index at alpha=1, and both measures were compared pairwise between timepoints within each patient. In LymphoSeq, clonal relatedness was computed with an edit distance of 3 and repertoire similarity was computed with the Bhattacharyya coefficient. Linear discriminant analysis on week-3 changes in clonality and diversity was built with the R MASS and caret packages to classify response. Drawn from immuneACCESS, this table holds only the in-frame rearrangements with V and J called that TCRdb kept. Clones are partly lost; checked studies trace under half to an unresolved V gene and leave the rest unexplained. V and J calls and clone size follow that table, whereas D and trimming were derived from the DNA. In this sample the table shows 13,000 to 15,000 clones, 92% of which occur a single time. 0.8% to 1% of the sample is taken by the ten largest.

Details on this clone: This receptor's antigen is unknown. The sample holds no much larger clone one base away, and base qualities are not on file.

V is clipped by 5 bases and J by 7 bases, and the sequence between their germline boundaries is 14 bases long. The CDR3 has 13 amino acids, counting the end cysteine and phenylalanine. Of all the DNA, just the CDR3 is kept, 39 bases in frame from base 1. CDR1 MNHNS and CDR2 SASEGT are derived from the germline V gene. Here the sequenced sample was blood, taken from a patient treated with checkpoint blockade. Rearrangement joined TRBV6-1 to TRBJ1-1, and possibly TRBD1, on 6 matching bases. This clonotype originated in a human donor with melanoma. The sequenced DNA is TGTGCCAGCAGTCTCGGGACATCGAGTGAAGCTTTCTTT. This encodes CASSLGTSSEAFF.